This TCR beta chain was identified during a study of CD8+ T cells in alopecia areata. Study-level results: For lesional scalp, especially alopecia totalis/universalis, clonality was higher than in normal scalp. Normal-skin resident alphabeta T cells also appear among scalp sample sequences.

TCR sequencing used cDNA made by reverse transcription of extracted RNA. Using immunoSEQ multiplex PCR, the repertoire was profiled, and TCRdb retains in-frame clones only, with some absent. The repertoire holds approximately 120,000 clones, with around 48% as singletons. Of note for this clone: Its target is unknown.

The CDR3 is 13 residues long. J lost 5 bases, V lost 6 bases, and 4 bases had no gene match. The V gene's germline CDR1 is LNHNV and CDR2 YYDKDF (reference sequence). The sequence was collected from a human donor with alopecia areata. Material: NKG2D-low CD8+ T cells sorted from blood. The V call is TRBV15, the J call TRBJ2-1; TRBD1 matches at 7 bases. The CDR3 region is CATRITGDNEQFF. The CDR3 nucleotides read TGTGCCACCAGGATTACAGGGGACAATGAGCAGTTCTTC.